This T cell receptor beta chain was captured by sequencing in a study of T-cell reconstitution after alpha-beta-depleted transplantation in children (dated by TCRdb to the mid-2010s). About the investigation overall: The study quantitatively tracked T-cell immune reconstitution after TCRalphabeta/CD19-depleted allogeneic hematopoietic cell transplantation in children using TCR repertoire profiling.

The library was obtained by PCR. Sequencing relied on an Illumina HiSeq 2500. TCR libraries were prepared with molecular barcoding, using unique molecular identifiers to normalize TCRbeta repertoire quantification. TCRdb cleaned the public reads at Q25 with fastp, built clones with MiXCR and kept in-frame beta chains. Entries are consolidated by CDR3 protein sequence, retaining the most common genes and DNA. The sample includes hundreds of thousands of distinct CDR3 sequences, with 16% observed a single time. The biggest ten clones account for 0.8% to 1.1% of the sample. CDR1 and CDR2, per the germline V gene (reference sequence), are DFQATT and SNEGSKA. The CDR3 covers 15 residues, taking in both the cysteine and the phenylalanine. The read is trimmed to its CDR3 DNA, 45 bases read in frame from base 1. Relative to germline, V is 3 bases shorter and J is 0 bases shorter, with 14 bases between their ends.

Comment on this clonotype: What antigen it recognizes has not been identified. Within one base of it there is no much larger clone, and no base qualities were kept.

The chain links TRBV20-1 with TRBJ2-5; matching of 5 bases hints at TRBD1 as the D gene. The sequencing used PBMCs from the stem cell graft donor, collected from the stem cell graft. This sequence was found in a human donor who donated a stem cell graft to a child with acute myeloid leukemia. The DNA sequence follows: TGCAGTGCTAGCCCCCCAGGGTACCACCAAGAGACCCAGTACTTC. This translates into CSASPPGYHQETQYF.